The next 14 T cell receptor beta chains were all read from a single sample in a study of shared clonotypes between healthy human individuals. Sequencing used immunoSEQ multiplex PCR; TCRdb keeps in-frame clones, though not all of them. The table lists about 730,000 clones, around 70% of them singletons. Sample: memory CD4+ T cells sorted from blood. Subset specified: CD45RA-negative fraction. The source of these receptors is a woman between 25 and 40 years old in good health.

V gene TRBV15 combines with J gene TRBJ2-1, with 9 bases lining up with TRBD2. V gave up 5 bases and J gave up 4 bases; unmatched junction bases: 6. Germline CDR1 LNHNV, CDR2 YYDKDF (reference sequence). This CDR3 spans 15 amino acids. CDR3 nucleotide sequence: TGTGCCACCAGCGCTCGGACTAGCGCATACAATGAGCAGTTCTTC. Translated, it gives CATSARTSAYNEQFF.

To note about this clone: Other DNA sequences in this sample translate to the same CDR3. V usage is TRBV18 and J usage is TRBJ2-3; TRBD2 aligns across 7 bases. Germline V gene lookup returns CDR1 KGHSH and CDR2 LQKENI. The length of the CDR3 is 15 residues. The V gene end was trimmed by 3 bases and the J gene end by 1 base; junction bases not matched to a gene: 4. For the CDR3, the DNA is TGTGCCAGCTCACCGGTTCGGGAGGGCACAGATACGCAGTATTTT. The encoded protein is CASSPVREGTDTQYF.

The sample holds one count of this clone. The V call is TRBV7-8, the J call TRBJ1-1, with D perhaps TRBD1 (6 bases). Germline V lookup: CDR1 SGHVS, CDR2 FQNEAQ. The V end lost 3 bases, the J end lost 1 base, and 12 bases lay between the germline ends. The CDR3 is 15 amino acids. CDR3 residues: CASSFISGANTEAFF. For the CDR3, the DNA is TGTGCCAGCAGCTTCATTTCAGGGGCGAACACTGAAGCTTTCTTT. The variable domain in full, with the rest retrieved from reference TRBV7-8 and TRBJ1-1, is GAGVSQSPRYKVAKRGQDVALRCDPISGHVSLFWYQQALGQGPEFLTYFQNEAQLDKSGLPSDRFFAERPEGSVSTLKIQRTQQEDSAVYLCASSFISGANTEAFFGQGTRLTVV.

The chain has TRBV6-1 and TRBJ1-1; possible D gene TRBD1, 6 bases. CDR3 length: 15 amino acids. V lost 3 bases and J lost 1, with 12 bases in between. Per the germline V gene, CDR1 is MNHNS and CDR2 is SASEGT. The DNA of the CDR3 is TGTGCCAGCAGTGACTTAGGACAGCCGAACACTGAAGCTTTCTTT. It codes for CASSDLGQPNTEAFF.

This chain joins TRBV5-8 and TRBJ2-3; 8 bases line up with TRBD1. CDR1 SGHTS and CDR2 YDEGEE come from the germline V gene. The CDR3 has 15 residues. V lost 3 bases and J lost 5; bases outside the gene matches: 8. CDR3 amino acids: CASSSDRVYKDTQYF. CDR3 nucleotides: TGTGCCAGCAGCTCGGACAGGGTATACAAAGATACGCAGTATTTT.

V and J are TRBV10-3 and TRBJ2-1, with 7 bases identical to TRBD2. The germline V gene has CDR1 ENHRY and CDR2 SYGVKD. The V segment lost 5 bases and the J segment 8 bases; nucleotides outside the gene matches: 6. The CDR3 loop spans 13 amino acids. The CDR3 nucleotides read TGTGCCATCAGTCCCCGGGGGGTAGATGAGCAGTTCTTC. It translates to CAISPRGVDEQFF.

V usage is TRBV28 and J usage is TRBJ1-1; D remains ambiguous. CDR3 length: 13 amino acids. V lost 6 bases and J lost 6, with 14 bases in between. The germline gives CDR1 MDHEN, CDR2 SYDVKM. CDR3 bases: TGTGCCAGCAGCCAAAGACGCCTTGCTGAAGCTTTCTTT. Encoded protein: CASSQRRLAEAFF.

The chain employs TRBV5-8 and TRBJ2-2; 8 nucleotides line up with TRBD1. The CDR3 has 15 amino acids. Germline V gene lookup returns CDR1 SGHTS and CDR2 YDEGEE. V lost 1 base, J lost 5 bases, and 4 bases stayed unmatched. The CDR3 nucleotides read TGTGCCAGCAGCTTGCGAGACAGGGGTACCGGGGAGCTGTTTTTT. Amino acids: CASSLRDRGTGELFF.

The chain combines TRBV6-6 with TRBJ1-2, with D unclear. V shed 2 bases and J shed 7 bases, with 8 bases lying between them. Germline V gives CDR1 MNHNY, CDR2 SVGAGI (reference sequence). CDR3 length: 12 amino acids. The CDR3 loop is CASSYEEFGYTF. The DNA of the CDR3 is TGTGCCAGCAGTTACGAAGAGTTTGGCTACACCTTC.

The rearrangement joins TRBV5-1 to TRBJ2-1, with 10 bases fitting TRBD2. Germline V gene sequence: CDR1 SGHRS, CDR2 YFSETQ. The J segment lost 5 bases and the V segment lost 4 bases, leaving 12 bases of the junction unmatched. This CDR3 comprises 17 residues. CDR3 bases: TGCGCCAGCAGCCCGGCCCCAGCGGGAGGGGAAAACAATGAGCAGTTCTTC. Amino acids: CASSPAPAGGENNEQFF.

This clone was seen repeatedly, ten times or more. The V gene is TRBV6-1, the J gene TRBJ2-1; D is unresolved. Trimming stripped 2 bases from V and 4 bases from J, with 12 bases between. Germline V CDR1 and CDR2: MNHNS, SASEGT. This CDR3 is built from 15 residues. CDR3 in DNA: TGTGCCAGCAGTGAATCAGGAGTCCAATACAATGAGCAGTTCTTC. Its translation is CASSESGVQYNEQFF.

This rearrangement joins TRBV30 to TRBJ1-3, with D unresolved. Germline V lookup: CDR1 GTSNPN, CDR2 SVGIG (reference sequence). This CDR3 spans 14 amino acids. Trimming took off 0 bases at V and 3 bases at J, with 9 bases between the two ends. The CDR3 region is CAWSVVGDGNTIYF. The CDR3 DNA follows: TGTGCCTGGAGTGTAGTGGGAGATGGAAACACCATATATTTT. The full variable domain, rest sourced from reference TRBV30 and TRBJ1-3, is SQTIHQWPATLVQPVGSPLSLECTVEGTSNPNLYWYRQAAGRGLQLLFYSVGIGQISSEVPQNLSASRPQDRQFILSSKKLLLSDSGFYLCAWSVVGDGNTIYFGEGSWLTVV.

The chain carries TRBV29-1 and TRBJ2-1; D unclear. Trimming took off 7 bases at V and 8 bases at J, with 18 bases between the two ends. Germline assignment: CDR1 SQVTM and CDR2 ANQGSEA. The CDR3 is 13 residues long. DNA for the CDR3: TGCAGCGCCCGAACTGGGTACAACGATGAGCAGTTCTTC. Its protein product is CSARTGYNDEQFF.

The CDR3 sequence is CASSQEAANEKLFF. CDR3 sequence (DNA): TGTGCCAGCAGCCAAGAGGCAGCTAATGAAAAACTGTTTTTT. This chain links TRBV4-2 with TRBJ1-4, with unresolved D. Germline assignment: CDR1 LGHNA and CDR2 YNFKEQ. The CDR3 covers 14 residues. V lost 0 bases and J lost 3, with 5 bases in between.